Below, 30 T cell receptor beta chains from the same sample are listed, as sequenced in a study of shared clonotypes between healthy human individuals. The method was immunoSEQ multiplex PCR; TCRdb's version includes in-frame clones alone and lacks a portion of them. The table lists roughly 1,600,000 clones, about 98.5% of them singletons, with approximately 0.4% in the top ten. The sample comprised naive CD4+ T cells sorted from blood. Subset in this sample: CD45RA+ positively selected. The receptors stem from a young man in good health.

With respect to this clone: Relative to the germline gene, one junction end is altered; a read error may explain this. The chain recombines TRBV7-7 with TRBJ2-5; 8 bases line up with TRBD2. This CDR3 region has 15 residues. Germline CDR1 and CDR2: SSHAT and FNYEAQ (reference sequence). The CDR3 protein is CASSQGGGNSETQYF. The CDR3 DNA reads TGTGCTAGCAGCCAGGGCGGGGGGAATTCAGAGACCCAGTACTTC.

J is TRBJ2-5 and V is TRBV5-4; no definite D call. The CDR3 runs to 16 residues. Germline V gene sequence: CDR1 SGHNT, CDR2 YYREEE (reference sequence). Trimming pared 4 bases from V and 1 base from J, leaving 17 bases between. This CDR3 reads CASSAAIGDLQETQYF. The CDR3 nucleotides read TGTGCCAGCAGCGCGGCCATTGGAGACCTCCAAGAGACCCAGTACTTC. Based on the CDR3 plus reference TRBV5-4 and TRBJ2-5, the full variable domain is ETGVTQSPTHLIKTRGQQVTLRCSSQSGHNTVSWYQQALGQGPQFIFQYYREEENGRGNFPPRFSGLQFPNYSSELNVNALELDDSALYLCASSAAIGDLQETQYFGPGTRLLVL.

The J gene is TRBJ2-1, the V gene TRBV7-3; D is possibly TRBD1 or TRBD2 (5 bases each). Trimming removed 2 bases from V and 5 bases from J, with 16 bases in between. The CDR3 is 16 amino acids. Per the germline V gene, CDR1 is SGHTA and CDR2 is FQGTGA. DNA for the CDR3: TGTGCCAGCAGCTTAGCGCCAGGGCTCGGGAACAATGAGCAGTTCTTC. Encoded protein: CASSLAPGLGNNEQFF.

CDR3: CASSLLADTGELFF. CDR3 in DNA: TGTGCCAGCAGCTTACTAGCGGACACCGGGGAGCTGTTTTTT. The rearrangement links TRBV5-6 to TRBJ2-2, with TRBD2 identical over 8 bases. Germline V lookup: CDR1 SGHDT, CDR2 YYEEEE. After removal of 2 bases from V and 3 bases from J, the junction contained 0 bases not matched to a gene. The CDR3 covers 14 residues.

This chain links TRBV19 with TRBJ2-1; TRBD2 matches at 10 bases. This CDR3 spans 14 amino acids. Per the germline V gene, CDR1 is LNHDA and CDR2 is SQIVND (reference sequence). Trimming cost V 2 bases and J 11 bases; bases outside gene matches: 6. CDR3 DNA: TGTGCCAGTAGTATAATAGAGCGGGAGGGCCAGCAGTTCTTC. Its protein is CASSIIEREGQQFF.

The chain uses TRBV6-5 and TRBJ1-4; 7 bases agree with TRBD1. Germline CDR1 is MNHEY and CDR2 is SVGAGI. The CDR3 is made up of 13 amino acids. Trimming cost V 2 bases and J 11 bases; bases outside gene matches: 5. The CDR3 nucleotides are TGTGCCAGCAGTTACAACAGGGGCGCGAAACTGTTTTTT. This codes for CASSYNRGAKLFF.

This chain joins TRBV4-1 and TRBJ2-2; 12 positions match TRBD2. In germline, CDR1 is MGHRA, CDR2 YSYEKL. The CDR3 has 15 amino acids. The V and J ends lost 4 bases and 5 bases, in that order; junction bases with no gene match: 2. The CDR3 protein is CASSRGLAGTGELFF. The CDR3 DNA sequence: TGCGCCAGCAGCCGCGGACTAGCGGGGACCGGGGAGCTGTTTTTT.

This chain connects TRBV10-3 to TRBJ2-5; D is uncertain. The CDR3 consists of 12 residues. The germline CDR1 and CDR2 sequences are ENHRY and SYGVKD. V lost 10 bases and J 2 bases, leaving 11 bases between the germline ends. The CDR3 is CATGPQQETQYF. The CDR3 DNA reads as TGTGCCACTGGACCGCAGCAAGAGACCCAGTACTTC.

This chain joins TRBV7-8 and TRBJ1-1, with D possibly TRBD1 on 6 matching bases. The germline V gene encodes CDR1 SGHVS and CDR2 FQNEAQ. The CDR3 runs 17 residues. Trimming stripped 1 base from V and 7 bases from J, with 22 bases between. The CDR3 protein is CASSLVRGLTPKFEAFF. The CDR3 DNA sequence: TGTGCCAGCAGCTTAGTCAGGGGTTTAACTCCAAAGTTTGAAGCTTTCTTT. Drawing the rest from reference TRBV7-8 and TRBJ1-1, the complete variable domain is GAGVSQSPRYKVAKRGQDVALRCDPISGHVSLFWYQQALGQGPEFLTYFQNEAQLDKSGLPSDRFFAERPEGSVSTLKIQRTQQEDSAVYLCASSLVRGLTPKFEAFFGQGTRLTVV.

This chain links TRBV9 with TRBJ2-2; 13 bases fit TRBD2. J lost 11 bases, V lost 4 bases, and 8 bases had no gene match. The CDR3 has 15 residues. CDR1 SGDLS and CDR2 YYNGEE come from the germline V gene. The CDR3: CASSPRTSGSYELFF. CDR3 nucleotides: TGTGCCAGCAGCCCCCGGACTAGCGGGAGCTATGAGCTGTTTTTT. Based on the CDR3 plus reference TRBV9 and TRBJ2-2, the full variable domain is DSGVTQTPKHLITATGQRVTLRCSPRSGDLSVYWYQQSLDQGLQFLIQYYNGEERAKGNILERFSAQQFPDLHSELNLSSLELGDSALYFCASSPRTSGSYELFFGEGSRLTVL.

The V gene is TRBV28, the J gene TRBJ1-2; no reliable D call. Deletions cut 10 bases from V and 8 bases from J, with 11 bases between. Germline assignment: CDR1 MDHEN and CDR2 SYDVKM. The length of the CDR3 is 10 residues. The CDR3: CATGRPGYTF. CDR3 nucleotides: TGTGCCACCGGAAGACCGGGCTACACCTTC.

The chain uses TRBV19 and TRBJ2-5, with TRBD1 matching over 8 bases. The CDR3 is 15 amino acids. Germline lookup yields CDR1 LNHDA and CDR2 SQIVND (reference sequence). V was clipped by 4 bases and J by 3 bases; unmatched bases: 7. The CDR3 coding sequence is TGTGCCAGTAGTACCCAGGGACAGGTTGAAGAGACCCAGTACTTC. This sequence encodes CASSTQGQVEETQYF.

Regarding this clone: Other nucleotide sequences in the sample specify the same CDR3. The chain couples TRBV7-2 to TRBJ2-3; tentatively, D is TRBD1 (6 bases). The CDR3 is made up of 14 amino acids. The V gene lost 5 bases and the J gene lost 0 bases, with 9 bases spanning the gap. Germline-derived CDR1 and CDR2 are SGHTA and FQGNSA. As DNA, the CDR3 is TGTGCCAGCAGCCTGGACAGTAGCACAGATACGCAGTATTTT. Translation: CASSLDSSTDTQYF.

V usage is TRBV12-5 and J usage is TRBJ2-5; no clear D. The CDR3 is 13 residues long. Trimming removed 5 bases at V and 3 bases at J, with 10 bases between. The germline V gene encodes CDR1 LGHNT and CDR2 FRNRAP. The CDR3 spells CASGLSQKETQYF. CDR3 bases: TGTGCTAGTGGTCTCAGTCAAAAAGAGACCCAGTACTTC. The complete variable domain, with remaining parts taken from reference TRBV12-5 and TRBJ2-5, reads DARVTQTPRHKVTEMGQEVTMRCQPILGHNTVFWYRQTMMQGLELLAYFRNRAPLDDSGMPKDRFSAEMPDATLATLKIQPSEPRDSAVYFCASGLSQKETQYFGPGTRLLVL.

The chain uses TRBV18 and TRBJ2-2; 8 bases are a match to TRBD1. This CDR3 region has 17 residues. Germline CDR1 and CDR2: KGHSH and LQKENI. V lost 5 bases, J lost 1 base, and 9 bases stayed unmatched. As DNA, the CDR3 is TGTGCCAGCTCAAGTTCAGCCGGGACAGGGAACACCGGGGAGCTGTTTTTT. Amino acids: CASSSSAGTGNTGELFF.

This rearrangement joins TRBV2 to TRBJ2-7; D uncertain. Germline CDR1 SNHLY, CDR2 FYNNEI. CDR3 length equals 15 residues. Between the trimmed V and J ends, which lost 7 bases and 5 bases, there was a span of 21 bases. In nucleotides, the CDR3 is TGTGCCAGCACCTACCATGCCGACTGGACCCACGAGCAGTACTTC. Its protein is CASTYHADWTHEQYF.

The chain is built from TRBV14 and TRBJ2-3, with TRBD2 matching 10 bases. The germline V gene encodes CDR1 SGHDN and CDR2 FVKESK. Trimming removed 6 bases from V and 5 bases from J; junction bases left unmatched: 17. This CDR3 has 18 amino acids. CDR3 protein: CASSQSLSGRTLGDTQYF. CDR3 DNA sequence: TGTGCCAGCAGTCAATCTCTTAGCGGGAGGACCCTCGGAGATACGCAGTATTTT.

This chain connects TRBV27 to TRBJ1-2; 9 nucleotides match TRBD1. The CDR3 extends over 16 amino acids. Germline-derived CDR1 and CDR2 are MNHEY and SMNVEV (reference sequence). Trimming removed 2 bases from V and 3 bases from J; junction bases left unmatched: 7. CDR3 protein: CASSLRTGQGHYGYTF. The CDR3 DNA sequence: TGTGCCAGCAGTTTACGGACAGGACAGGGGCACTATGGCTACACCTTC.

V is TRBV5-1 and J is TRBJ2-1; 14 bases agree with TRBD2. The CDR3 has 20 amino acids. The ends lost 4 bases at V and 6 bases at J; junction bases unmatched: 18. CDR1 is SGHRS and CDR2 is YFSETQ in the germline V gene. The CDR3 DNA follows: TGCGCCAGCAGCCTTCGGGGGACGATGGGACTAGCGGGAGTCGGCAATGAGCAGTTCTTC. It is translated as CASSLRGTMGLAGVGNEQFF.

This rearrangement joins TRBV10-2 to TRBJ2-5; a weak D match, TRBD1 (5 bases). In germline, CDR1 is WSHSY, CDR2 SAAADI. The CDR3 has 12 amino acids. The V end was cut by 10 bases, the J end by 3 bases, with 12 bases between. The CDR3 DNA follows: TGCGCCACTTCGACAGAGAAAGAGACCCAGTACTTC. It specifies CATSTEKETQYF.

For this clone: The sample carries other DNA sequences with the same CDR3. The V call is TRBV5-1, the J call TRBJ2-2; no clear D. Germline V gene data show CDR1 as SGHRS and CDR2 as YFSETQ. V lost 4 bases, J lost 2 bases, and 3 bases lay in between. The CDR3 contains 12 residues. The CDR3 DNA is TGCGCCAGCAGCCTAAACACCGGGGAGCTGTTTTTT. Translation: CASSLNTGELFF.

This clone turned up a few times. The sample holds other DNA sequences that translate to the same CDR3. The chain couples TRBV5-1 to TRBJ1-5; D is unclear. The CDR3 spans 14 residues. The germline gives CDR1 SGHRS, CDR2 YFSETQ. The germline V and J ends were trimmed by 0 bases and 3 bases, with 7 bases remaining between them. CDR3 loop: CASSLGGNNQPQHF. CDR3 in DNA: TGCGCCAGCAGCTTGGGAGGGAACAATCAGCCCCAGCATTTT.

V is TRBV27 and J is TRBJ2-3; no definite D call. This CDR3 is built from 15 residues. Germline V CDR1 and CDR2: MNHEY, SMNVEV (reference sequence). V lost 8 bases and J lost 2, with 17 bases in between. CDR3 region: CASLSLLTPTDTQYF. The CDR3 DNA sequence: TGTGCCAGCTTGTCACTCCTAACTCCCACAGATACGCAGTATTTT.

This clone was seen once. The V and J genes are TRBV5-4 and TRBJ2-2, with 7 nucleotides matching TRBD2. Germline V CDR1 and CDR2: SGHNT, YYREEE (reference sequence). The CDR3 is made up of 16 amino acids. V was clipped by 0 bases and J by 4 bases; unmatched bases: 6. This CDR3 is CASSLVGSGRTGELFF. The CDR3 region has the DNA TGTGCCAGCAGCTTGGTTGGTAGCGGGCGCACCGGGGAGCTGTTTTTT.

V gene TRBV27 combines with J gene TRBJ2-1; TRBD2 aligns across 7 bases. V dropped 10 bases and J dropped 4; count of bases not matched to a gene: 13. CDR1 is MNHEY, CDR2 SMNVEV, per germline (reference sequence). CDR3 length equals 15 residues. The CDR3 sequence is CATLLQAGPYNEQFF. As DNA, the CDR3 is TGTGCCACCCTCCTGCAAGCGGGACCTTACAATGAGCAGTTCTTC.

In DNA form, the CDR3 reads TGTGCCAGCAGTTTAGGGGCCCACTCCTACGAGCAGTACTTC. Protein product: CASSLGAHSYEQYF. The V gene is TRBV28, the J gene TRBJ2-7; D might be TRBD1 (5 bases). Trimming cost V 2 bases and J 0 bases, with 8 bases left between them. CDR3 length: 14 amino acids. In germline, CDR1 is MDHEN, CDR2 SYDVKM.

CDR3 residues: CASSLDRAYYGYTF. The CDR3 coding sequence is TGTGCCAGCAGTCTGGACAGGGCTTACTATGGCTACACCTTC. The V and J genes are TRBV6-6 and TRBJ1-2; 8 positions match TRBD1. The CDR3 consists of 14 residues. J lost 3 bases, V lost 5 bases, and 5 bases had no gene match. Germline V CDR1 and CDR2: MNHNY, SVGAGI (reference sequence).

The CDR3: CASSLISGTETQYF. CDR3 in DNA: TGTGCCAGCAGCTTAATTAGCGGGACTGAGACCCAGTACTTC. The rearrangement joins TRBV7-8 to TRBJ2-5; 8 bases align to TRBD2. Germline trimming cut 2 bases from V and 5 bases from J; bases unmatched to any gene: 4. The CDR3 runs to 14 residues. From germline, CDR1 is SGHVS and CDR2 FQNEAQ.

The chain joins TRBV18 to TRBJ2-3; D call uncertain. Trimming pared 3 bases from V and 6 bases from J, leaving 22 bases between. Germline CDR1 KGHSH, CDR2 LQKENI. CDR3 length: 17 amino acids. CDR3 DNA: TGTGCCAGCTCACCGACAAAGGTCTCCCTCCACACGGATACGCAGTATTTT. It encodes CASSPTKVSLHTDTQYF.

Of note for this clone: This same CDR3 is encoded by further DNA sequences in the sample. The V and J genes are TRBV5-1 and TRBJ2-5; no clear D gene. The length of the CDR3 is 13 residues. V was cut by 3 bases and J by 2 bases, with 8 bases left in between. The germline V gene has CDR1 SGHRS and CDR2 YFSETQ. The CDR3 loop reads CASSSGSQETQYF. CDR3 DNA: TGCGCCAGCAGCTCCGGGTCTCAAGAGACCCAGTACTTC.